What follows are 20 T cell receptor beta chains derived from one specimen sequenced in a study of CD4 T cells in relation to SARS-CoV-2 and coronaviruses. These receptors are not linked to any known antigen. Some clones are missing from TCRdb's copy, which holds only in-frame ones; the method was immunoSEQ multiplex PCR. The sample carries about 23,000 clones, around 80% recorded once. Unexposed donor CD4+ T cells date from about 2011-2018, before the COVID-19 pandemic. The cells were cultured for under twelve days before CD4+ T cells were isolated. Material: CD4+ T cells from PBMCs, cultured in vitro. The receptor source for this set is a human donor in good health.

The chain recombines TRBV7-6 with TRBJ2-7; 16 nucleotides align to TRBD2. The CDR3 has 17 amino acids. The junction had 6 bases not matched to a gene; V was cut back by 6 bases and J by 1 base. Looked up from germline, CDR1 is SGHVS and CDR2 is FNYEAQ. Here the CDR3 DNA reads TGTGCCAGCAGTTGGGGACTAGCGGGGGGGATATCCTACGAGCAGTACTTC. Its protein product is CASSWGLAGGISYEQYF.

The chain links TRBV30 to TRBJ1-4; D is unclear. With 0 bases removed from V and 7 bases from J, the gap between germline ends came to 12 bases. Germline V gene data show CDR1 as GTSNPN and CDR2 as SVGIG (reference sequence). CDR3 size: 14 residues. The CDR3 sequence is CAWSVGLEGEKLFF. For the CDR3, the DNA is TGTGCCTGGAGTGTAGGTCTCGAAGGTGAAAAACTGTTTTTT.

The CDR3 coding sequence is TGTGCCAGCAGCCCCCTACGATTCGACAGGGTCGAGCAGTACTTC. Translation: CASSPLRFDRVEQYF. V gene TRBV7-8 combines with J gene TRBJ2-7; 7 bases align to TRBD1. The CDR3 consists of 15 residues. Germline assignment: CDR1 SGHVS and CDR2 FQNEAQ. After removal of 5 bases from V and 6 bases from J, the junction contained 13 bases not matched to a gene. The whole variable domain, filled in from reference TRBV7-8 and TRBJ2-7, reads GAGVSQSPRYKVAKRGQDVALRCDPISGHVSLFWYQQALGQGPEFLTYFQNEAQLDKSGLPSDRFFAERPEGSVSTLKIQRTQQEDSAVYLCASSPLRFDRVEQYFGPGTRLTVT.

The genes are TRBV10-3 and TRBJ2-7, with TRBD2 as a possible D gene (6 bases). The length of the CDR3 is 14 residues. V was pared by 10 bases and J by 0 bases, with 16 bases between. Germline CDR1 is ENHRY and CDR2 is SYGVKD. In nucleotides, the CDR3 is TGTGCCACCACCCTGGACGGGAGCTCCTACGAGCAGTACTTC. Residues: CATTLDGSSYEQYF.

The chain couples TRBV5-4 to TRBJ2-3; TRBD2 agrees at 11 bases. Germline CDR1 is SGHNT and CDR2 is YYREEE (reference sequence). Trimming cost V 4 bases and J 3 bases; bases outside gene matches: 7. This CDR3 region has 16 residues. CDR3 in amino acids: CASSQGLAGGTDTQYF. CDR3 coding DNA: TGTGCCAGCAGCCAGGGGCTAGCGGGGGGAACAGATACGCAGTATTTT.

This clone was found a few times. The chain links TRBV5-1 to TRBJ2-2, with 9 bases fitting TRBD1. Losses at the gene ends were 5 bases for V and 5 bases for J; bases not matched to a gene: 7. The germline CDR1 and CDR2 sequences are SGHRS and YFSETQ. This CDR3 region has 15 residues. CDR3 in amino acids: CASSRTGVGTGELFF. CDR3 nucleotides: TGCGCCAGCAGTCGGACAGGGGTCGGGACCGGGGAGCTGTTTTTT.

This sequence joins TRBV19 and TRBJ2-6, with D possibly matching TRBD1 (6 bases). Trimming cost V 1 base and J 2 bases, with 12 bases left between them. This CDR3 is 17 amino acids long. Germline V gene sequence: CDR1 LNHDA, CDR2 SQIVND (reference sequence). The CDR3 loop reads CASSIVQGSPGANVLTF. For the CDR3, the DNA is TGTGCCAGTAGTATAGTACAGGGTAGCCCTGGGGCCAACGTCCTGACTTTC.

This chain links TRBV7-2 with TRBJ1-6; D not certain. V lost 1 base and J lost 0, with 10 bases in between. Germline values: CDR1 SGHTA, CDR2 FQGNSA. This CDR3 is 17 amino acids long. CDR3 DNA: TGTGCCAGCAGCTTAGTGGATGGGAGCTCCTATAATTCACCCCTCCACTTT. Its translation is CASSLVDGSSYNSPLHF. The whole variable domain, filled in from reference TRBV7-2 and TRBJ1-6, reads GAGVSQSPSNKVTEKGKDVELRCDPISGHTALYWYRQSLGQGLEFLIYFQGNSAPDKSGLPSDRFSAERTGGSVSTLTIQRTQQEDSAVYLCASSLVDGSSYNSPLHFGNGTRLTVT.

The chain has TRBV7-6 and TRBJ2-5; 9 bases agree with TRBD2. The CDR3 extends over 17 amino acids. V lost 3 bases to trimming and J lost 1 base; unmatched junction nucleotides: 9. The germline gives CDR1 SGHVS, CDR2 FNYEAQ. CDR3 amino acids: CASSFGSSGELQETQYF. DNA of the CDR3: TGTGCCAGCAGCTTTGGTTCTAGCGGGGAACTCCAAGAGACCCAGTACTTC.

The chain combines TRBV7-9 with TRBJ1-4; D perhaps matches TRBD1 (6 bases). The CDR3 spans 16 residues. The V gene's germline CDR1 is SEHNR and CDR2 FQNEAQ (reference sequence). The V gene lost 4 bases and the J gene lost 7 bases, with 19 bases spanning the gap. The CDR3 nucleotides are TGTGCCAGCAGCTACTACGGGACACCGGTCGGTGAAAAACTGTTTTTT. This translates into CASSYYGTPVGEKLFF. Variable domain in full (rest from reference TRBV7-9 and TRBJ1-4): DTGVSQNPRHKITKRGQNVTFRCDPISEHNRLYWYRQTLGQGPEFLTYFQNEAQLEKSRLLSDRFSAERPKGSFSTLEIQRTEQGDSAMYLCASSYYGTPVGEKLFFGSGTQLSVL.

The CDR3: CASSIEGNTIYF. Here the CDR3 DNA reads TGTGCCAGTAGTATAGAAGGAAACACCATATATTTT. The V call is TRBV19, the J call TRBJ1-3; D is ambiguous. V was cut by 0 bases and J by 4 bases, with 1 base left in between. CDR3 size: 12 residues. The germline CDR1 and CDR2 sequences are LNHDA and SQIVND (reference sequence).

In this sample, this clone turned up a few times. This chain uses TRBV2 with TRBJ2-3, with D unresolved. The CDR3 sequence is 12 residues long. Germline-derived CDR1 and CDR2 are SNHLY and FYNNEI. Trimming left V 9 bases short and J 3 bases short, with 10 bases between. DNA of the CDR3: TGTGCCAGTAACCTGGCGACAGATACGCAGTATTTT. Translation gives CASNLATDTQYF. Full variable domain (rest looked up from reference TRBV2 and TRBJ2-3): EPEVTQTPSHQVTQMGQEVILRCVPISNHLYFYWYRQILGQKVEFLVSFYNNEISEKSEIFDDQFSVERPDGSNFTLKIRSTKLEDSAMYFCASNLATDTQYFGPGTRLTVL.

V and J are TRBV25-1 and TRBJ2-1; 11 bases align to TRBD1. J gave up 2 bases and V 3 bases, and 3 bases lay outside the gene matches. CDR3 size: 16 residues. Germline V gene lookup returns CDR1 MGHDK and CDR2 SYGVNS. In DNA, the CDR3 is TGTGCCAGCAGTGATCCGGGACAGGGGGCCTACAATGAGCAGTTCTTC. It yields the protein CASSDPGQGAYNEQFF. The full variable domain, rest sourced from reference TRBV25-1 and TRBJ2-1, is EADIYQTPRYLVIGTGKKITLECSQTMGHDKMYWYQQDPGMELHLIHYSYGVNSTEKGDLSSESTVSRIRTEHFPLTLESARPSHTSQYLCASSDPGQGAYNEQFFGPGTRLTVL.

This clone appeared a few times. This chain links TRBV5-1 with TRBJ2-7, with 9 bases fitting TRBD1. V gave up 4 bases and J gave up 7 bases; unmatched junction bases: 12. The CDR3 covers 15 residues. Germline lookup yields CDR1 SGHRS and CDR2 YFSETQ. CDR3 in DNA: TGCGCCAGCAGCGGGGGACAGGGCCTGCCTCGGGAGCAGTACTTC. Amino acids: CASSGGQGLPREQYF.

The V call is TRBV19, the J call TRBJ1-1; a weak D match, TRBD1 (6 bases). Per the germline V gene, CDR1 is LNHDA and CDR2 is SQIVND (reference sequence). The CDR3 spans 12 residues. V was shortened by 3 bases and J by 10 bases, with 12 bases between the two germline ends. The CDR3 here is CASSIPGARAFF. The DNA of the CDR3 is TGTGCCAGTAGTATCCCAGGGGCGAGAGCTTTCTTT.

The CDR3 here is CASSLAGTAILSGNTIYF. The CDR3 DNA is TGTGCCAGCAGTCTCGCCGGGACAGCGATACTCTCTGGAAACACCATATATTTT. The J gene is TRBJ1-3, the V gene TRBV14, with 7 bases matching TRBD1. The CDR3 spans 18 residues. Germline assignment: CDR1 SGHDN and CDR2 FVKESK. Trimming at V came to 6 bases and at J to 0 bases, leaving 14 bases not matched to a gene.

This chain links TRBV6-2 or TRBV6-3 with TRBJ2-2; perhaps TRBD2 as D (6 bases). The CDR3 length is 15 residues. Trimming cost V 5 bases and J 7 bases, with 17 bases left between them. Looked up from germline, CDR1 is MNHEY and CDR2 is SVGEGT. The CDR3 region is CASSRSDLGGGELFF. The CDR3 DNA sequence: TGTGCCAGCAGTCGCTCCGACCTGGGGGGCGGGGAGCTGTTTTTT.

This clone was counted once. J is TRBJ2-1 and V is TRBV7-9; D possibly corresponds to TRBD2 (7 bases). Per germline, CDR1 SEHNR and CDR2 FQNEAQ (reference sequence). This CDR3 is built from 16 residues. Deletions cut 5 bases from V and 0 bases from J, with 14 bases between. CDR3 DNA sequence: TGTGCCAGCAGCCCAAGGGGGGGAAGCTCCTACAATGAGCAGTTCTTC. It specifies CASSPRGGSSYNEQFF.

This sequence joins TRBV7-3 and TRBJ2-5, with 7 bases aligning to TRBD2. This CDR3 is 17 amino acids long. Germline-derived CDR1 and CDR2 are SGHTA and FQGTGA. V shed 0 bases and J 2 bases; nucleotides not matched to a gene: 9. The CDR3 loop reads CASSLTGGTGPQETQYF. In DNA, the CDR3 is TGTGCCAGCAGCTTAACGGGAGGGACGGGTCCTCAAGAGACCCAGTACTTC.

The genes are TRBV6-6 and TRBJ2-5; no clear D. This CDR3 region has 12 residues. Trimming shortened V by 5 bases and J by 4 bases, and 8 bases separated the two germline ends. Germline V gene sequence: CDR1 MNHNY, CDR2 SVGAGI (reference sequence). The CDR3 is CASSPPLETQYF. CDR3 nucleotide sequence: TGTGCCAGCAGTCCGCCCCTAGAGACCCAGTACTTC.